A selection of T cell receptor beta chains follows, all from one sample in a study of blood T cell repertoires in COVID-19. Clones were read by immunoSEQ multiplex PCR, and TCRdb kept only the in-frame ones, dropping some. In the table there are fewer than 110,000 clones, over 75% of which are singletons. The sample consisted of peripheral blood. The receptors here all came from a human donor in a cohort sampled during active COVID-19. CDR3s include the opening cysteine and the closing phenylalanine or tryptophan. Fields, in order: J gene, D gene, clone size, V gene, CDR3 DNA, CDR3 protein. The D gene is left open where the match is weak. Size is stated for part of the rows, as once, few or many counts, or as a class when the clone is expanded.

TRBJ2-2 | - | - | TRBV5-1 | TGCGCCAGCAGCTTGGATCGGGGAAGCACCGGGGAGCTGTTTTTT | CASSLDRGSTGELFF
TRBJ2-1 | TRBD2 | once | TRBV3-1/TRBV3-2 | TGTGCCAGCAGCCAAGCTAGCGGGGGGGTGGATGAGCAGTTCTTC | CASSQASGGVDEQFF
TRBJ2-3 | - | - | TRBV28 | TGTGCCAGCAGTTTATTGGGGGCGGCAGATACGCAGTATTTT | CASSLLGAADTQYF
TRBJ2-7 | TRBD2 | - | TRBV6-5 | TGTGCCAGCAGTTACCCAACCAGCGGGAGCTCCTACGAGCAGTACTTC | CASSYPTSGSSYEQYF
TRBJ1-1 | TRBD1 | - | TRBV3-1/TRBV3-2 | TGTGCCAGCAGCCCATCGGACAGGGGATACACTGAAGCTTTCTTT | CASSPSDRGYTEAFF
TRBJ2-7 | - | - | TRBV15 | TGTGCCACCAGTCTAGGAATGAATGTTTACGAGCAGTACTTC | CATSLGMNVYEQYF
TRBJ2-4 | TRBD2 | - | TRBV15 | TGTGCCACCATCCCGGCGGGAGCTCTAGCCAAAAACATTCAGTACTTC | CATIPAGALAKNIQYF
TRBJ2-3 | TRBD2 | - | TRBV19 | TGTGCCAGTAGCAGCGGGAGTATCACAGATACGCAGTATTTT | CASSSGSITDTQYF
TRBJ1-1 | - | - | TRBV3-1/TRBV3-2 | TGTGCCAGCAGCCAAGGGCTGAACACTGAAGCTTTCTTT | CASSQGLNTEAFF
TRBJ1-1 | - | - | TRBV19 | TGTGCCAGCGGGGGGGGACGGATTTACACTGAAGCTTTCTTT | CASGGGRIYTEAFF
TRBJ1-2 | TRBD1 | - | TRBV6-5 | TGTGCCAGCAGTAGGGGGCAGAGATCTCCTCGAGGCTACACCTTC | CASSRGQRSPRGYTF
TRBJ2-7 | TRBD1 | - | TRBV28 | TGTGCCAGCAGCCAAAGGACAGGGGGAACCTACGAGCAGTACTTC | CASSQRTGGTYEQYF
TRBJ2-4 | TRBD1 | few | TRBV19 | TGTGCCAGTAGTATGGACAGGGTAGGCGCCAAAAACATTCAGTACTTC | CASSMDRVGAKNIQYF
TRBJ2-7 | - | - | TRBV6-5 | TGTGCCAGCAGTTGGGCAGTCTCCTACGAGCAGTACTTC | CASSWAVSYEQYF
TRBJ1-6 | TRBD1 | - | TRBV5-4 | TGTGCCAGCAGAGTAAGCATCGGGACAGGAAATTCACCCCTCCACTTT | CASRVSIGTGNSPLHF
TRBJ2-5 | TRBD1 | - | TRBV27 | TGTGCCAGCAGGGGGACAGGGCAAGAGACCCAGTACTTC | CASRGTGQETQYF
TRBJ2-5 | TRBD2 | - | TRBV5-5 | TGTGCCAGCAGCCCTCGGACTAGCGGGAGTCGCGAGACCCAGTACTTC | CASSPRTSGSRETQYF
TRBJ1-2 | TRBD1 | once | TRBV4-1 | TGCGCCAGCAGCCAAGATCCCACAGGGGAGGTCTATGGCTACACCTTC | CASSQDPTGEVYGYTF
TRBJ2-2 | - | once | TRBV6-6 | TGTGCCAGCAGACAAGACAGGGAGGACACCGGGGAGCTGTTTTTT | CASRQDREDTGELFF
TRBJ2-5 | - | - | TRBV10-3 | TGTGCCATCAGTGAGAAGGGATGGCAGGGGTCGCAAGAGACCCAGTACTTC | CAISEKGWQGSQETQYF
TRBJ2-7 | TRBD1 | once | TRBV6-5 | TGTGCCAGCATCCCGTTCCCGACAGGGGGCAAGGAGTACTTC | CASIPFPTGGKEYF
TRBJ2-7 | TRBD2 | - | TRBV10-3 | TGTGCCATCAGTGAGTCGAGCGGGGGGGACTCCTACGAGCAGTACTTC | CAISESSGGDSYEQYF
TRBJ2-7 | TRBD2 | once | TRBV5-4 | TGTGCCAGCAGCACCGCCCCTGCGGGGGTATCCTACGAGCAGTACTTC | CASSTAPAGVSYEQYF
TRBJ1-5 | - | - | TRBV2 | TGTGCCAGCAGTGAACTGTACGAGTATCAGCCCCAGCATTTT | CASSELYEYQPQHF